What follows is one TCR beta chain and its context. This sample is part of a study of blood T cell repertoires in COVID-19. The CDR3 contains 16 residues. The trim removed 3 bases at V and 5 bases at J, leaving 10 bases unmatched. Germline-derived CDR1 and CDR2 are SGHTA and FQGNSA. Profiling relied on immunoSEQ multiplex PCR, and the TCRdb table lists in-frame clones only, not all of them. The profile shows some 66,000 clones, roughly nine tenths of them singletons. The J gene is TRBJ2-7, the V gene TRBV7-2; 10 nucleotides match TRBD1. The receptor's source is a human donor in a cohort sampled during active COVID-19. The sequencing input was peripheral blood. The CDR3 region has the DNA TGTGCCAGCAGCTTGGGAACCGGGACAGGGGCCAACGAGCAGTACTTC. Translated, it gives CASSLGTGTGANEQYF.